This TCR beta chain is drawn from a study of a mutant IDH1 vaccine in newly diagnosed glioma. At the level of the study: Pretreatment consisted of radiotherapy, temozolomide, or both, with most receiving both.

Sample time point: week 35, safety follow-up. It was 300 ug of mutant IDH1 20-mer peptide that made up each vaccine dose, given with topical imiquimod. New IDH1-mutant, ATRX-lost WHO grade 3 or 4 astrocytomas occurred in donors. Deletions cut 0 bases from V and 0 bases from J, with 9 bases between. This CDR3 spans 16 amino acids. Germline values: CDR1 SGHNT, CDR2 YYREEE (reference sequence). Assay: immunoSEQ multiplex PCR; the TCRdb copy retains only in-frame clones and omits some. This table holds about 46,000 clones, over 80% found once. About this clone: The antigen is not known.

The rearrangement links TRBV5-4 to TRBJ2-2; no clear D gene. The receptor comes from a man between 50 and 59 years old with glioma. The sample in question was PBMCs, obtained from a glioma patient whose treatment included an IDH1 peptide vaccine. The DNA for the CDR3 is TGTGCCAGCAGCTTGGAGCACAGCGCGAACACCGGGGAGCTGTTTTTT. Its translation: CASSLEHSANTGELFF. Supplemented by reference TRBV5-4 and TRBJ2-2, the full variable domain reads ETGVTQSPTHLIKTRGQQVTLRCSSQSGHNTVSWYQQALGQGPQFIFQYYREEENGRGNFPPRFSGLQFPNYSSELNVNALELDDSALYLCASSLEHSANTGELFFGEGSRLTVL.